What follows are 8 T cell receptor beta chains derived from one specimen sequenced in a study of Ad26.COV2.S vaccination and SARS-CoV-2 variants. Using immunoSEQ multiplex PCR, the repertoire was profiled, and TCRdb retains in-frame clones only, with some absent. The table includes 350,000 to 450,000 clones, about four fifths detected once. The treatment here: roughly 19 received Ad26.COV2.S at low or high dose, single or two shots; about five received placebo; per-sample allocation not given. Sampling happened 63 days after the first vaccine or placebo injection. The material was peripheral blood, obtained in a trial of Ad26.COV2.S vaccine versus placebo. These TCRs come from a person between 18 and 59 years old who received the Ad26.COV2.S COVID-19 vaccine or a placebo.

As to this clone: Distinct nucleotide sequences in the sample also encode this CDR3. The rearrangement uses TRBV2 and TRBJ1-5; the match to TRBD1 covers 7 bases. Germline values: CDR1 SNHLY, CDR2 FYNNEI. Trimming removed 7 bases from V and 3 bases from J; junction bases left unmatched: 6. The CDR3 length is 14 residues. CDR3 protein: CASTRQGSNQPQHF. CDR3 DNA sequence: TGTGCCAGCACCCGACAGGGTTCCAATCAGCCCCAGCATTTT.

V and J are TRBV5-1 and TRBJ2-1, with D unresolved. This CDR3 region has 14 residues. Trimming shortened V by 0 bases and J by 0 bases, and 4 bases separated the two germline ends. CDR1 is SGHRS and CDR2 is YFSETQ in the germline V gene. The CDR3 DNA follows: TGCGCCAGCAGCTTGGCTAGCTCCTACAATGAGCAGTTCTTC. It codes for CASSLASSYNEQFF.

This sequence joins TRBV30 and TRBJ1-1; a possible D gene is TRBD1 (6 bases). The V end was cut by 0 bases, the J end by 1 base, with 15 bases between. From germline, CDR1 is GTSNPN and CDR2 SVGIG (reference sequence). The length of the CDR3 is 16 residues. The DNA of the CDR3 is TGTGCCTGGAGTGTTGAGGGGGGCGCAGGGAACACTGAAGCTTTCTTT. Its protein product is CAWSVEGGAGNTEAFF.

The chain recombines TRBV19 with TRBJ2-4, with D unresolved. This CDR3 contains 14 residues. Germline V gene data show CDR1 as LNHDA and CDR2 as SQIVND (reference sequence). V was cut by 7 bases and J by 1 base, with 11 bases left in between. CDR3 sequence reads: CASNPRTAKNIQYF. DNA of the CDR3: TGTGCCAGTAACCCCCGTACGGCCAAAAACATTCAGTACTTC.

The chain couples TRBV6-6 to TRBJ1-4; D gene unclear. The V and J ends lost 2 bases and 4 bases respectively, with 5 bases between them. This CDR3 comprises 13 residues. Germline V CDR1 and CDR2: MNHNY, SVGAGI (reference sequence). The CDR3 loop is CASSYGSNEKLFF. The CDR3 DNA reads as TGTGCCAGCAGTTACGGAAGTAATGAAAAACTGTTTTTT.

The V call is TRBV24-1, the J call TRBJ2-3, with 11 bases identical to TRBD2. Germline CDR1 is KGHDR and CDR2 is SFDVKD. V dropped 4 bases and J dropped 6; count of bases not matched to a gene: 11. CDR3 size: 17 residues. Here the CDR3 reads CATSDPSSGGPGDTQYF. The DNA for the CDR3 is TGTGCCACCAGTGACCCTTCTAGCGGGGGGCCAGGGGATACGCAGTATTTT.

The chain couples TRBV6-2 or TRBV6-3 to TRBJ2-7; D remains ambiguous. Germline CDR1 reads MNHEY; CDR2 reads SVGEGT. Trimming took off 3 bases at V and 5 bases at J, with 11 bases between the two ends. The CDR3 is 13 amino acids. The CDR3: CASSYLIPNEQYF. Here the CDR3 DNA reads TGTGCCAGCAGTTATCTTATCCCCAACGAGCAGTACTTC.

The chain links TRBV6-5 to TRBJ1-2; possibly TRBD1 for D (6 bases). The CDR3 contains 13 residues. V shed 6 bases and J shed 8 bases, with 16 bases lying between them. Germline V gene data show CDR1 as MNHEY and CDR2 as SVGAGI. The CDR3 DNA sequence: TGTGCCAGCAGACCCAGTGGGGGGGCAGGCTACACCTTC. Residues: CASRPSGGAGYTF.